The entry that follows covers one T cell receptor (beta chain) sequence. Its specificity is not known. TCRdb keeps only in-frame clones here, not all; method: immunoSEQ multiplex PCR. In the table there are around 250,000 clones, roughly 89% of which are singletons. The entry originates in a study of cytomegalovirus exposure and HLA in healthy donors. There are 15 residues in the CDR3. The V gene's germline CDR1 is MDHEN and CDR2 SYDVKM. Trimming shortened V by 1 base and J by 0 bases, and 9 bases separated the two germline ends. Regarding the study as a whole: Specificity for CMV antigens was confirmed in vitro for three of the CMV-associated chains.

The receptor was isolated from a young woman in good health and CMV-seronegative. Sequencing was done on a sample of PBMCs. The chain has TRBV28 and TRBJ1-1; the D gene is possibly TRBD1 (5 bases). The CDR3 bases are TGTGCCAGCAGTTTATTTCCAGGGATGAACACTGAAGCTTTCTTT. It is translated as CASSLFPGMNTEAFF.